Following are 16 T cell receptor beta chains from one sample sequenced in a study of blood T cell repertoires in COVID-19. Method: immunoSEQ multiplex PCR; TCRdb's copy keeps in-frame clones and lacks some. Of 200,000 to 300,000 clones listed, 91% are singletons. The specimen was peripheral blood. The receptor source for this set is a young adult with COVID-19, enrolled during active disease.

The chain joins TRBV5-1 to TRBJ2-5, with 10 positions matching TRBD1. Germline CDR1 is SGHRS and CDR2 is YFSETQ. Trimming took 3 bases from V and 5 from J; bases not matched to a gene: 13. This CDR3 region has 17 residues. The CDR3 sequence is CASSSWTGGDLRETQYF. The CDR3 nucleotides are TGCGCCAGCAGCTCGTGGACAGGGGGAGACCTAAGGGAGACCCAGTACTTC.

The chain carries TRBV19 and TRBJ1-3, with 10 bases identical to TRBD1. With V trimmed by 8 bases and J by 4 bases, 2 bases remained unmatched. Germline V CDR1 and CDR2: LNHDA, SQIVND (reference sequence). The CDR3 spans 13 residues. CDR3 in DNA: TGTGCCAGTGGGACAGGGGTGGGAAACACCATATATTTT. It yields the protein CASGTGVGNTIYF.

The J gene is TRBJ1-6, the V gene TRBV6-5; D might be TRBD1 (6 bases). This CDR3 has 15 residues. Germline V lookup: CDR1 MNHEY, CDR2 SVGAGI. With 2 bases removed from V and 9 bases from J, the gap between germline ends came to 14 bases. CDR3 bases: TGTGCCAGCAGTTACATGAAGGGGGTGGGTTCACCCCTCCACTTT. Its translation is CASSYMKGVGSPLHF.

This clone has only a few counts. The chain recombines TRBV3-1 (or the pseudogene TRBV3-2) with TRBJ1-1, with 7 positions matching TRBD1. The germline V gene encodes CDR1 LGHDT and CDR2 YNNKEL (reference sequence). The CDR3 totals 14 residues. Unmatched junction bases numbered 8, after V lost 4 bases and J lost 6 bases. CDR3 region: CASSPTTGRSEAFF. CDR3 coding DNA: TGTGCCAGCAGCCCAACGACAGGGAGGTCTGAAGCTTTCTTT.

The chain is built from TRBV4-3 and TRBJ1-6; D may be TRBD1 (5 bases). This CDR3 has 14 amino acids. Trimming shortened V by 0 bases and J by 7 bases, and 7 bases separated the two germline ends. Per the germline V gene, CDR1 is LGHNA and CDR2 is YSLEER. The CDR3 protein is CASSQEGGNSPLHF. In DNA, the CDR3 is TGCGCCAGCAGCCAAGAGGGGGGGAATTCACCCCTCCACTTT.

The chain is built from TRBV5-1 and TRBJ2-1; weak D call: TRBD2 (7 bases). CDR3 length: 15 amino acids. The V end lost 3 bases, the J end lost 3 bases, and 13 bases lay between the germline ends. The germline V gene encodes CDR1 SGHRS and CDR2 YFSETQ. The CDR3 loop reads CASSSEGGVYNEQFF. The CDR3 DNA sequence: TGCGCCAGCAGCTCCGAGGGGGGGGTCTACAATGAGCAGTTCTTC.

The chain links TRBV3-1 (or the pseudogene TRBV3-2) to TRBJ2-5; TRBD2 agrees at 12 bases. Germline CDR1 reads LGHDT; CDR2 reads YNNKEL (reference sequence). Unmatched junction bases numbered 12, after V lost 6 bases and J lost 4 bases. The CDR3 extends over 17 amino acids. CDR3 in amino acids: CASRKGSTSGSGETQYF. The CDR3 nucleotides read TGTGCCAGCAGGAAAGGTTCGACTAGCGGGAGTGGAGAGACCCAGTACTTC.

This sequence joins TRBV6-1 and TRBJ2-1; 7 bases are a match to TRBD2. The V segment lost 1 base and the J segment 2 bases; nucleotides outside the gene matches: 5. CDR1 MNHNS and CDR2 SASEGT come from the germline V gene. This CDR3 has 16 residues. In DNA form, the CDR3 reads TGTGCCAGCAGTGAAGTTCGCGGGAGCACCTACAATGAGCAGTTCTTC. It codes for CASSEVRGSTYNEQFF.

J is TRBJ2-7 and V is TRBV5-1; possibly TRBD2 for D (5 bases). The CDR3 runs 13 residues. Germline V gives CDR1 SGHRS, CDR2 YFSETQ. Trimming removed 5 bases at V and 0 bases at J, with 9 bases between. CDR3 coding DNA: TGCGCCAGCAGTGAAGGGAGCTCCTACGAGCAGTACTTC. Protein sequence: CASSEGSSYEQYF. The whole variable domain, filled in from reference TRBV5-1 and TRBJ2-7, reads KAGVTQTPRYLIKTRGQQVTLSCSPISGHRSVSWYQQTPGQGLQFLFEYFSETQRNKGNFPGRFSGRQFSNSRSEMNVSTLELGDSALYLCASSEGSSYEQYFGPGTRLTVT.

The sample holds one count of this clone. V is TRBV29-1 and J is TRBJ2-1, with 10 positions matching TRBD2. With 4 bases clipped from V and 10 bases from J, the junction kept 10 bases outside the gene matches. The length of the CDR3 is 14 residues. The germline CDR1 and CDR2 sequences are SQVTM and ANQGSEA. In DNA, the CDR3 is TGCAGCGTTGGCGGGCTAGCGGGAGTGAGGGAGCAGTTCTTC. It is translated as CSVGGLAGVREQFF.

J is TRBJ1-2 and V is TRBV28; TRBD1 aligns across 12 bases. This CDR3 has 17 amino acids. Germline V gives CDR1 MDHEN, CDR2 SYDVKM. V was pared by 4 bases and J by 1 base, with 7 bases of the junction left unmatched. The CDR3 loop is CASSSAGTGGLNYGYTF. CDR3 bases: TGTGCCAGCAGTTCAGCCGGGACAGGGGGCCTTAACTATGGCTACACCTTC.

The chain links TRBV25-1 to TRBJ2-1; D is perhaps TRBD1 (6 bases). CDR1 is MGHDK and CDR2 is SYGVNS in the germline V gene. Between the trimmed V and J ends, which lost 10 bases and 1 base, there was a span of 17 bases. CDR3 length: 15 amino acids. In DNA, the CDR3 is TGTGCCACCGATAGGGGGTCGGGGTCCTACAATGAGCAGTTCTTC. This gives the protein CATDRGSGSYNEQFF.

The chain has TRBV14 and TRBJ2-1; D gene ambiguous. The CDR3 has 15 residues. The germline CDR1 and CDR2 sequences are SGHDN and FVKESK. V dropped 0 bases and J dropped 3 bases, with 9 bases sitting between them. In DNA form, the CDR3 reads TGTGCCAGCAGCCAAGATAACTGGTACTACAATGAGCAGTTCTTC. Its translation: CASSQDNWYYNEQFF.

This clone has only one observation. The V gene is TRBV11-2, the J gene TRBJ2-7, with TRBD2 matching over 10 bases. Looked up from germline, CDR1 is SGHAT and CDR2 is FQNNGV. J was trimmed by 4 bases and V by 0 bases; bases with no gene match: 6. CDR3 size: 16 residues. CDR3 sequence (DNA): TGTGCCAGCAGCTTAGAAGGGCTAGCGGGAGTTTACGAGCAGTACTTC. Translated, it gives CASSLEGLAGVYEQYF.

The chain links TRBV25-1 to TRBJ2-7; TRBD2 agrees at 8 bases. Germline-derived CDR1 and CDR2 are MGHDK and SYGVNS. V dropped 4 bases and J dropped 2; count of bases not matched to a gene: 4. CDR3 length: 14 amino acids. The CDR3 region is CASSASGWAYEQYF. As DNA, the CDR3 is TGTGCCAGCAGTGCTAGCGGGTGGGCCTACGAGCAGTACTTC.

V and J are TRBV7-9 and TRBJ2-5, with 7 bases aligning to TRBD2. Losses at the gene ends were 3 bases for V and 5 bases for J; bases not matched to a gene: 9. CDR1 is SEHNR, CDR2 FQNEAQ, per germline (reference sequence). The CDR3 spans 15 residues. The CDR3 is CASSFSLAPLETQYF. The CDR3 nucleotides are TGTGCCAGCAGCTTTTCACTAGCGCCACTCGAGACCCAGTACTTC.